The 25 T cell receptor beta chains listed next were all sequenced from one sample in a study of cytomegalovirus exposure and HLA in healthy donors. PCR used 60 Vbeta primers and 13 Jbeta primers. Assay used: immunoSEQ multiplex PCR; TCRdb lists only in-frame clones, some missing. The data contain about 190,000 clones, approximately 83% of them seen just once; the ten biggest clones take up 10%. Source material: PBMCs. Source of these receptors: a woman between 50 and 59 years old in good health and CMV-seropositive.

V is TRBV5-1 and J is TRBJ2-5; D is unresolved. The V gene's germline CDR1 is SGHRS and CDR2 YFSETQ. The CDR3 sequence is 13 residues long. V was clipped by 2 bases and J by 4 bases, with 9 bases between them. The CDR3 sequence is CASSLRGGETQYF. The CDR3 DNA sequence: TGCGCCAGCAGCTTACGAGGTGGAGAGACCCAGTACTTC.

This clone was detected only a few times. The V and J genes are TRBV27 and TRBJ1-1, with TRBD1 matching 12 bases. With V trimmed by 3 bases and J by 3 bases, 2 bases remained unmatched. The CDR3 extends over 15 amino acids. Germline CDR1 and CDR2: MNHEY and SMNVEV (reference sequence). The chain's CDR3 is CASSLGTGGYTEAFF. In DNA, the CDR3 is TGTGCCAGCAGTTTGGGGACAGGGGGCTACACTGAAGCTTTCTTT.

The genes are TRBV14 and TRBJ2-7; D might be TRBD1 (5 bases). The V gene's germline CDR1 is SGHDN and CDR2 FVKESK. Trimming pared 2 bases from V and 3 bases from J, leaving 8 bases between. The CDR3 is 13 residues long. CDR3: CASSQHDSYEQYF. DNA for the CDR3: TGTGCCAGCAGCCAACATGACAGCTACGAGCAGTACTTC.

This clone was counted only a few times. This chain connects TRBV19 to TRBJ1-4; D not resolved. V shed 8 bases and J shed 2 bases, with 12 bases lying between them. Germline V lookup: CDR1 LNHDA, CDR2 SQIVND (reference sequence). This CDR3 is 14 amino acids long. The CDR3 protein is CASRTIRTNEKLFF. The CDR3 bases are TGTGCCAGTCGCACTATTCGGACTAATGAAAAACTGTTTTTT.

The V and J genes are TRBV9 and TRBJ1-5; D not resolved. Trimming left V 0 bases short and J 6 bases short, with 7 bases between. The CDR3 is 13 residues long. Germline V gene data show CDR1 as SGDLS and CDR2 as YYNGEE. The chain's CDR3 is CASSVGGFQPQHF. The CDR3, as DNA: TGTGCCAGCAGCGTAGGCGGGTTTCAGCCCCAGCATTTT.

This clone was recorded a few times. The chain employs TRBV11-2 and TRBJ1-4, with a possible D match to TRBD1 (6 bases). V lost 5 bases and J 8 bases, leaving 9 bases between the germline ends. This CDR3 is built from 12 residues. Germline V lookup: CDR1 SGHAT, CDR2 FQNNGV. CDR3 residues: CASSTGLEKLFF. The CDR3 DNA reads as TGTGCCAGCAGCACAGGGTTAGAAAAACTGTTTTTT.

V usage is TRBV6-6 and J usage is TRBJ2-5, with D possibly being TRBD2 (5 bases). V was clipped by 9 bases and J by 4 bases, with 18 bases between them. CDR1 is MNHNY and CDR2 is SVGAGI in the germline V gene (reference sequence). The CDR3 length is 14 residues. The CDR3 loop is CASLLGSNGETQYF. For the CDR3, the DNA is TGTGCCAGTTTACTAGGGTCGAATGGAGAGACCCAGTACTTC.

The rearrangement joins TRBV29-1 to TRBJ1-2; D might be TRBD1 (5 bases). The CDR3 covers 13 residues. Trimming removed 4 bases from V and 5 bases from J, with 14 bases in between. The germline V gene has CDR1 SQVTM and CDR2 ANQGSEA. CDR3 DNA sequence: TGCAGCGTTGTCGGTTTTAAGGGGTATGGCTACACCTTC. Translation: CSVVGFKGYGYTF.

This clone was observed once. The rearrangement links TRBV7-8 to TRBJ1-2; the match to TRBD1 covers 10 bases. Germline loops: CDR1 SGHVS, CDR2 FQNEAQ. Trimming removed 1 base from V and 4 bases from J; junction bases left unmatched: 15. This CDR3 has 19 residues. CDR3 in DNA: TGTGCCAGCAGCTTAGTGAGAGCCGGGACAGGGGATATAGGCTATGGCTACACCTTC. It is translated as CASSLVRAGTGDIGYGYTF.

V gene TRBV7-8 combines with J gene TRBJ1-4; 12 nucleotides agree with TRBD1. The germline V gene has CDR1 SGHVS and CDR2 FQNEAQ. J gave up 10 bases and V 4 bases, and 7 bases lay outside the gene matches. There are 15 residues in the CDR3. The CDR3 is CASSSQGDRGRKLFF. DNA for the CDR3: TGTGCCAGCAGCTCACAGGGGGACAGGGGGCGAAAACTGTTTTTT. Variable domain in full (rest from reference TRBV7-8 and TRBJ1-4): GAGVSQSPRYKVAKRGQDVALRCDPISGHVSLFWYQQALGQGPEFLTYFQNEAQLDKSGLPSDRFFAERPEGSVSTLKIQRTQQEDSAVYLCASSSQGDRGRKLFFGSGTQLSVL.

The chain's CDR3 is CSVGPVGGGTEAFF. The DNA for the CDR3 is TGCAGCGTTGGTCCAGTGGGGGGTGGAACTGAAGCTTTCTTT. This chain links TRBV29-1 with TRBJ1-1, with a tentative D call TRBD1 (5 bases). Between the trimmed V and J ends, which lost 4 bases and 5 bases, there was a span of 17 bases. The CDR3 covers 14 residues. Germline V gene sequence: CDR1 SQVTM, CDR2 ANQGSEA.

The chain is built from TRBV27 and TRBJ1-2; weak D call: TRBD1 (6 bases). The CDR3 sequence is 13 residues long. Germline CDR1 is MNHEY and CDR2 is SMNVEV (reference sequence). V gave up 4 bases and J gave up 8 bases, with 14 bases separating them. The CDR3: CASSSRTGRGYTF. The CDR3 DNA is TGTGCCAGCAGTTCACGTACAGGGAGAGGCTACACCTTC.

The chain joins TRBV5-4 to TRBJ1-1; no definite D call. Germline V gives CDR1 SGHNT, CDR2 YYREEE (reference sequence). Deletions cut 3 bases from V and 1 base from J, with 10 bases between. The CDR3 has 14 residues. The CDR3 spells CASSSSKRNTEAFF. DNA of the CDR3: TGTGCCAGCAGCTCGAGTAAGCGGAACACTGAAGCTTTCTTT.

The chain is built from TRBV30 and TRBJ1-2; perhaps TRBD1 as D (5 bases). Germline V lookup: CDR1 GTSNPN, CDR2 SVGIG (reference sequence). The CDR3 is 15 amino acids. V lost 3 bases and J 3 bases, leaving 17 bases between the germline ends. CDR3 nucleotide sequence: TGTGCCTGGAGCGCTACCGCCCTAGGGGACTATGGCTACACCTTC. Protein: CAWSATALGDYGYTF.

This clone occurred once. V and J are TRBV7-2 and TRBJ2-1; possibly TRBD1 for D (5 bases). V lost 5 bases and J lost 4, with 15 bases in between. The germline CDR1 and CDR2 sequences are SGHTA and FQGNSA. The CDR3 covers 15 residues. CDR3 sequence (DNA): TGTGCCAGCAGCCTGACAGCCAGCGAGTACAATGAGCAGTTCTTC. Amino acid sequence: CASSLTASEYNEQFF.

The rearrangement uses TRBV19 and TRBJ1-2, with TRBD1 matching 9 bases. Per the germline V gene, CDR1 is LNHDA and CDR2 is SQIVND (reference sequence). After removal of 5 bases from V and 8 bases from J, the junction contained 6 bases not matched to a gene. The CDR3 has 13 residues. The chain's CDR3 is CASSWDRVGGYTF. In DNA, the CDR3 is TGTGCCAGTAGTTGGGACAGGGTGGGAGGCTACACCTTC. Full variable domain (rest looked up from reference TRBV19 and TRBJ1-2): DGGITQSPKYLFRKEGQNVTLSCEQNLNHDAMYWYRQDPGQGLRLIYYSQIVNDFQKGDIAEGYSVSREKKESFPLTVTSAQKNPTAFYLCASSWDRVGGYTFGSGTRLTVV.

The chain combines TRBV4-2 with TRBJ2-3; TRBD2 agrees at 11 bases. Germline V gene sequence: CDR1 LGHNA, CDR2 YNFKEQ. V was clipped by 4 bases and J by 5 bases; unmatched bases: 5. This CDR3 has 15 residues. CDR3 in amino acids: CASSLIAGGQDTQYF. CDR3 nucleotide sequence: TGTGCCAGCAGCCTCATAGCGGGGGGGCAAGATACGCAGTATTTT.

CDR3 in amino acids: CASRLASGETYNSPLHF. In DNA, the CDR3 is TGTGCAAGTCGCTTAGCTTCAGGGGAGACCTATAATTCACCCCTCCACTTT. This rearrangement joins TRBV12-2 to TRBJ1-6; TRBD1, the D gene given by the table, was not confirmed from the DNA. TRBV12-2 is a recognized pseudogene. This CDR3 is 17 amino acids long.

The chain is built from TRBV18 and TRBJ2-3; 8 nucleotides agree with TRBD1. V was pared by 3 bases and J by 7 bases, with 6 bases of the junction left unmatched. Germline V gene lookup returns CDR1 KGHSH and CDR2 LQKENI. The CDR3 contains 14 residues. The CDR3 DNA reads as TGTGCCAGCTCACCCGGACAGGGCACGAATACGCAGTATTTT. The encoded protein is CASSPGQGTNTQYF. Filled out from reference TRBV18 and TRBJ2-3, the complete variable domain reads NAGVMQNPRHLVRRRGQEARLRCSPMKGHSHVYWYRQLPEEGLKFMVYLQKENIIDESGMPKERFSAEFPKEGPSILRIQQVVRGDSAAYFCASSPGQGTNTQYFGPGTRLTVL.

V usage is TRBV30 and J usage is TRBJ1-2; TRBD1 aligns across 8 bases. V lost 3 bases and J lost 4; bases outside the gene matches: 7. CDR1 GTSNPN and CDR2 SVGIG come from the germline V gene (reference sequence). The CDR3 is 14 amino acids. The CDR3 reads CAWSPGQESYGYTF. The CDR3 DNA sequence: TGTGCCTGGAGCCCGGGACAGGAAAGCTATGGCTACACCTTC.

The chain links TRBV14 to TRBJ2-3; a possible D gene is TRBD2 (5 bases). Germline V gives CDR1 SGHDN, CDR2 FVKESK. The CDR3 runs 16 residues. V was trimmed by 0 bases and J by 0 bases, leaving 10 bases between them. CDR3: CASSQDSGVSTDTQYF. The CDR3, as DNA: TGTGCCAGCAGCCAAGATTCCGGGGTGAGCACAGATACGCAGTATTTT.

The chain is built from TRBV4-1 and TRBJ2-7, with D unclear. The CDR3 is made up of 15 amino acids. Trimming cost V 4 bases and J 5 bases, with 18 bases left between them. CDR1 and CDR2 from the germline V gene are MGHRA and YSYEKL. The CDR3 spells CASSPPHGPMDEQYF. The CDR3 nucleotides are TGCGCCAGCAGCCCACCGCACGGTCCGATGGACGAGCAGTACTTC.

The V gene is TRBV18, the J gene TRBJ1-1, with D possibly being TRBD1 (5 bases). CDR1 and CDR2 from the germline V gene are KGHSH and LQKENI. This CDR3 is 16 amino acids long. The germline V and J ends were trimmed by 4 bases and 0 bases, with 15 bases remaining between them. The CDR3 here is CASSQIQRGMNTEAFF. As DNA, the CDR3 is TGTGCCAGCTCACAAATACAAAGGGGCATGAACACTGAAGCTTTCTTT.

This chain joins TRBV11-3 and TRBJ1-5, with D perhaps TRBD1 (6 bases). The ends were cut back, 6 bases at V and 4 bases at J, with 10 bases in the middle. Germline CDR1 SGHNT, CDR2 YENEEA. The CDR3 loop spans 13 amino acids. The CDR3 sequence is CASSQQGNQPQHF. The CDR3 DNA sequence: TGTGCCAGCAGTCAACAGGGTAATCAGCCCCAGCATTTT.

The V and J genes are TRBV6-5 and TRBJ1-1, with D possibly TRBD1 on 6 matching bases. Germline V gene sequence: CDR1 MNHEY, CDR2 SVGAGI. This CDR3 has 13 amino acids. Between the trimmed V and J ends, which lost 10 bases and 1 base, there was a span of 13 bases. The CDR3 sequence is CATFTTGNTEAFF. The CDR3 nucleotides are TGTGCCACCTTCACGACAGGGAACACTGAAGCTTTCTTT.